Following are 21 T cell receptor beta chains from one sample sequenced in a study of blood T cells in healthy people across ages. PCR was performed a second time for about 6 to 12 cycles using a sample-barcoded 5' primer and a J-beta primer mix. One entry per CDR3 protein results from TCRdb running MiXCR on the 5' RACE reads. The table shows roughly 790,000 distinct CDR3 sequences, with around 46% occurring only once. Sample: blood. These receptors all come from a woman aged 55 to 70 in good health.

This clonotype has more than one count but fewer than ten. V gene TRBV20-1 combines with J gene TRBJ2-1; 7 nucleotides align to TRBD2. The CDR3 contains 14 residues. In germline, CDR1 is DFQATT, CDR2 SNEGSKA (reference sequence). Losses at the gene ends were 2 bases for V and 7 bases for J; bases not matched to a gene: 8. DNA for the CDR3: TGCAGTGCTAGACCCCTAGCGGCCTTTAATGAGCAGTTCTTC. Its translation: CSARPLAAFNEQFF.

This clonotype was recorded only once. This may come from a read error, since a much larger clone is one base off. V gene TRBV4-2 combines with J gene TRBJ2-1; 7 bases line up with TRBD2. Per the germline V gene, CDR1 is LGHNA and CDR2 is YNFKEQ. This CDR3 has 14 residues. V gave up 0 bases and J gave up 8 bases; unmatched junction bases: 4. The DNA of the CDR3 is TGTGCCAGCAGCCAAGATGGCCTAGCGGATGAGCAGTTCTTC. This encodes CASSQDGLADEQFF.

This clonotype was detected a few times. The chain employs TRBV2 and TRBJ2-1, with TRBD2 matching over 7 bases. V lost 3 bases, J lost 6 bases, and 8 bases stayed unmatched. In germline, CDR1 is SNHLY, CDR2 FYNNEI. This CDR3 spans 15 amino acids. CDR3 DNA: TGTGCCAGCAGTGAGGGAGGGCCCGGGGTCAATGAGCAGTTCTTC. It specifies CASSEGGPGVNEQFF.

CDR3 nucleotide sequence: TGTGCCAGCAGTCCTCGACAGGGGTACTACGAGCAGTACTTC. Translation: CASSPRQGYYEQYF. The chain joins TRBV12-3 or TRBV12-4 to TRBJ2-7; 8 bases match TRBD1. This CDR3 contains 14 residues. J gave up 3 bases and V 5 bases, and 6 bases lay outside the gene matches.

This chain connects TRBV28 to TRBJ2-5, with TRBD2 as a possible D gene (6 bases). Trimming cost V 4 bases and J 0 bases, with 18 bases left between them. This CDR3 is 17 amino acids long. Per the germline V gene, CDR1 is MDHEN and CDR2 is SYDVKM. This chain's CDR3 is CASSSQYIAVYQETQYF. The CDR3 coding sequence is TGTGCCAGCAGTTCCCAATATATAGCGGTGTACCAAGAGACCCAGTACTTC.

The rearrangement uses TRBV12-3 or TRBV12-4 and TRBJ1-2; 11 bases align to TRBD1. The CDR3 sequence is 15 residues long. V trimming: 7 bases; J trimming: 2 bases; junction bases outside the gene matches: 6. Written as DNA, the CDR3 is TGTGCCAGCACCCTGTGGACAGGGGGCAACTATGGCTACACCTTC. Translation: CASTLWTGGNYGYTF.

Only a few counts were recorded for this clonotype. V and J are TRBV3-1 and TRBJ2-1; TRBD2 matches at 10 bases. The CDR3 has 15 amino acids. In germline, CDR1 is LGHDT, CDR2 YNNKEL (reference sequence). Germline trimming cut 3 bases from V and 3 bases from J; bases unmatched to any gene: 2. The CDR3 DNA follows: TGTGCCAGCAGCCACGCTAGCGGGGGCTACAATGAGCAGTTCTTC. Its translation is CASSHASGGYNEQFF.

Points on this clonotype: The junction differs from germline at one of its ends, possibly a read error. V usage is TRBV20-1 and J usage is TRBJ2-3, with D maybe TRBD1 (6 bases). The CDR3 covers 14 residues. Germline V lookup: CDR1 DFQATT, CDR2 SNEGSKA (reference sequence). For the CDR3, the DNA is TGCTGTGCAAAACTTCAGGGGTCCACAGATACGCAGTATTTT. The encoded protein is CCAKLQGSTDTQYF.

The chain links TRBV7-3 to TRBJ2-1, with TRBD2 as a possible D gene (6 bases). CDR1 SGHTA and CDR2 FQGTGA come from the germline V gene. The ends were cut back, 5 bases at V and 6 bases at J, with 20 bases in the middle. The CDR3 sequence is 16 residues long. This CDR3 is CASSPPSASGANEQFF. The CDR3 DNA reads TGTGCCAGCAGCCCCCCCTCCGCTTCGGGAGCCAATGAGCAGTTCTTC.

This chain links TRBV7-9 with TRBJ1-4, with D unresolved. Trimming removed 5 bases at V and 6 bases at J, with 13 bases between. From germline, CDR1 is SEHNR and CDR2 FQNEAQ (reference sequence). The length of the CDR3 is 14 residues. In nucleotides, the CDR3 is TGTGCCAGCAGCATTGCAGATCAATATGAAAAACTGTTTTTT. This sequence encodes CASSIADQYEKLFF.

Only a few counts were recorded for this clonotype. The rearrangement links TRBV20-1 to TRBJ2-3; D is unresolved. The CDR3 is made up of 14 amino acids. CDR1 is DFQATT, CDR2 SNEGSKA, per germline (reference sequence). The germline V and J ends were trimmed by 2 bases and 3 bases, with 12 bases remaining between them. The CDR3 protein is CSARIDGRTDTQYF. The CDR3 nucleotides are TGCAGTGCTAGAATCGACGGACGGACAGATACGCAGTATTTT.

The gene calls are TRBV5-1 and TRBJ2-2; 7 bases are shared with TRBD1. The CDR3 contains 16 residues. The J segment lost 4 bases and the V segment lost 0 bases, leaving 6 bases of the junction unmatched. CDR1 is SGHRS, CDR2 YFSETQ, per germline. Written as DNA, the CDR3 is TGCGCCAGCAGCTTGGCAGTGACAGGGAGCACCGGGGAGCTGTTTTTT. Translated: CASSLAVTGSTGELFF. The variable domain in full, completed from reference TRBV5-1 and TRBJ2-2, reads KAGVTQTPRYLIKTRGQQVTLSCSPISGHRSVSWYQQTPGQGLQFLFEYFSETQRNKGNFPGRFSGRQFSNSRSEMNVSTLELGDSALYLCASSLAVTGSTGELFFGEGSRLTVL.

This clonotype was picked up many times. The genes are TRBV4-2 and TRBJ2-7; D is ambiguous. Germline lookup yields CDR1 LGHNA and CDR2 YNFKEQ. Trimming removed 0 bases at V and 2 bases at J, with 11 bases between. This CDR3 is 15 amino acids long. The CDR3 region is CASSQDSQVPYEQYF. The CDR3, as DNA: TGTGCCAGCAGCCAAGATTCGCAGGTCCCCTACGAGCAGTACTTC.

The rearrangement joins TRBV9 to TRBJ2-7, with 10 bases aligning to TRBD2. The CDR3 extends over 16 amino acids. Germline CDR1 SGDLS, CDR2 YYNGEE. With V trimmed by 3 bases and J by 7 bases, 13 bases remained unmatched. Here the CDR3 reads CASSALTSGVYNEQYF. CDR3 sequence (DNA): TGTGCCAGCAGCGCTCTCACTAGCGGGGTCTACAATGAGCAGTACTTC.

CDR3 nucleotide sequence: TGTGCCAGCAGCTTAGATCCAGATTTCAATCAGCCCCAGCATTTT. This gives the protein CASSLDPDFNQPQHF. The chain joins TRBV7-3 to TRBJ1-5; D call uncertain. The germline V gene encodes CDR1 SGHTA and CDR2 FQGTGA. V was cut by 2 bases and J by 3 bases, with 11 bases left in between. The CDR3 runs 15 residues.

The chain links TRBV3-1 to TRBJ1-6, with D tentatively TRBD1 (6 bases). This CDR3 has 17 residues. Germline V gene data show CDR1 as LGHDT and CDR2 as YNNKEL (reference sequence). Trimming pared 7 bases from V and 11 bases from J, leaving 27 bases between. CDR3 amino acids: CASNPFSPTGFYPPLHF. The CDR3 DNA follows: TGTGCCAGCAACCCTTTCTCCCCCACAGGGTTTTATCCACCCCTCCACTTT.

This clonotype was counted between two and nine times. V is TRBV29-1 and J is TRBJ1-1; the match to TRBD1 covers 7 bases. The CDR3 spans 13 residues. Germline CDR1 is SQVTM and CDR2 is ANQGSEA. Trimming cost V 6 bases and J 0 bases; bases outside gene matches: 4. The CDR3 region has the DNA TGCAGCGTAATGGACAGGATGAACACTGAAGCTTTCTTT. Translating gives CSVMDRMNTEAFF. Full variable domain (outside the CDR3, taken from reference TRBV29-1 and TRBJ1-1): SAVISQKPSRDICQRGTSLTIQCQVDSQVTMMFWYRQQPGQSLTLIATANQGSEATYESGFVIDKFPISRPNLTFSTLTVSNMSPEDSSIYLCSVMDRMNTEAFFGQGTRLTVV.

J is TRBJ1-4 and V is TRBV20-1, with 8 nucleotides matching TRBD1. CDR1 and CDR2 (germline): DFQATT, SNEGSKA (reference sequence). The CDR3 length is 18 residues. J lost 3 bases, V lost 6 bases, and 18 bases had no gene match. CDR3 in DNA: TGCAGTGCAACAGAAGGGACAGGCGGATTGAGGTCTAATGAAAAACTGTTTTTT. Translated: CSATEGTGGLRSNEKLFF.

J is TRBJ1-2 and V is TRBV12-3 or TRBV12-4; no clear D gene. The CDR3 is 13 residues long. V dropped 3 bases and J dropped 2 bases, with 7 bases sitting between them. The CDR3 DNA follows: TGTGCCAGCAGTTTCCACCCCAACTATGGCTACACCTTC. Translation: CASSFHPNYGYTF.

The chain has TRBV7-8 and TRBJ2-7, with D perhaps TRBD2 (6 bases). The CDR3 is made up of 15 amino acids. Trimming cost V 5 bases and J 3 bases, with 17 bases left between them. Germline CDR1 and CDR2: SGHVS and FQNEAQ. The CDR3 loop is CASSQRLVTSYEQYF. CDR3 DNA: TGTGCCAGCAGCCAGAGACTAGTAACAAGCTACGAGCAGTACTTC.

This clonotype was recorded a few times. The chain carries TRBV11-2 and TRBJ2-5; no clear D gene. Germline CDR1 reads SGHAT; CDR2 reads FQNNGV. The CDR3 length is 16 residues. With 4 bases removed from V and 4 bases from J, the gap between germline ends came to 19 bases. In DNA form, the CDR3 reads TGTGCCAGCAGCTGGTCGAACAGAGACGTGCGAGAGACCCAGTACTTC. It yields the protein CASSWSNRDVRETQYF.